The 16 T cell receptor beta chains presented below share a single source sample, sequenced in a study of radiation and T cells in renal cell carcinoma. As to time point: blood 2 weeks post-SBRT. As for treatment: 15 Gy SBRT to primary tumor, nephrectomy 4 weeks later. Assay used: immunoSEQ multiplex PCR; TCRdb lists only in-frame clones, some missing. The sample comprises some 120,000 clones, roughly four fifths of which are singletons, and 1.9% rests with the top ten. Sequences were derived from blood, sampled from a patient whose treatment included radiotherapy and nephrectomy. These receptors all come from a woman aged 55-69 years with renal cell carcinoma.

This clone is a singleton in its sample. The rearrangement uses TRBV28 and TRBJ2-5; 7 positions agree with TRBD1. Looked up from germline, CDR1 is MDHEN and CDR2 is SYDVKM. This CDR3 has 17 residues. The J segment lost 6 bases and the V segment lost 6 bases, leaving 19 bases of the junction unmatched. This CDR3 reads CASRDIRAPTGSKTQYF. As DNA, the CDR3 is TGTGCCAGCAGAGATATAAGGGCCCCGACAGGGTCGAAGACCCAGTACTTC.

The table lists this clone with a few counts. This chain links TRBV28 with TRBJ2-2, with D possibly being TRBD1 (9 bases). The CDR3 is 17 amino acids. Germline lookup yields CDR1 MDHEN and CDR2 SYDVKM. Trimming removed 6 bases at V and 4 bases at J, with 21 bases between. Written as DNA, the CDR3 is TGTGCCAGCAGGATTTCGGGAGGGACAGGGACCACCGGGGAGCTGTTTTTT. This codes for CASRISGGTGTTGELFF.

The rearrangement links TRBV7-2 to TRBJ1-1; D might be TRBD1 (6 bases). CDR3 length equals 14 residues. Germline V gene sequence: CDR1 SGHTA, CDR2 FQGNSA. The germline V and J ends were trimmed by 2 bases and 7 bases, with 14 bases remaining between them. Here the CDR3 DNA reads TGTGCCAGCAGCTTAATCTGGGGGCGAGGTGAAGCTTTCTTT. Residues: CASSLIWGRGEAFF.

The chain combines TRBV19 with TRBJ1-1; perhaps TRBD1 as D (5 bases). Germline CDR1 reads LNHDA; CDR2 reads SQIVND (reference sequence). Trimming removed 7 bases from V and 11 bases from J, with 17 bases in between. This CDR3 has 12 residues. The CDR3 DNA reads TGTGCCAGTACCCTGGGACCTTCGGAGGCTTTCTTT. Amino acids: CASTLGPSEAFF.

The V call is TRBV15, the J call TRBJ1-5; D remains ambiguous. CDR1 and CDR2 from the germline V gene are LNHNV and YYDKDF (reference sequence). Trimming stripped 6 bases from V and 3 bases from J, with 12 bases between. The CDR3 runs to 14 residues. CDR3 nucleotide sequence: TGTGCCACCAGTAAGGACGGAGACAATCAGCCCCAGCATTTT. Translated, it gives CATSKDGDNQPQHF.

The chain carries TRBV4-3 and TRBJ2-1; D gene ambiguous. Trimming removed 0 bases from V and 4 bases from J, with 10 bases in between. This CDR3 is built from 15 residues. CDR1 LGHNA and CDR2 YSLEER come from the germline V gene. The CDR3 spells CASSQDLRGYNEQFF. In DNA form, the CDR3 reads TGCGCCAGCAGCCAAGATCTCAGAGGTTACAATGAGCAGTTCTTC.

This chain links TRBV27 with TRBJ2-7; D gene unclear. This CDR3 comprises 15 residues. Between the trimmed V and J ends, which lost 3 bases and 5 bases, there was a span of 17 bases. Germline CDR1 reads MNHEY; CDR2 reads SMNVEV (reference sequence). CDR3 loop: CASSLDRRGIHEQYF. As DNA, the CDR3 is TGTGCCAGCAGTTTGGATCGACGTGGAATCCACGAGCAGTACTTC.

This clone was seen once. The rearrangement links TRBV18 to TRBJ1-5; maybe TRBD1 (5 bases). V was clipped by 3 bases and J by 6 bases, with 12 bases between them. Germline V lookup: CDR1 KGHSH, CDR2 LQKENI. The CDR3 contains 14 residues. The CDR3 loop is CASSPLGGSQPQHF. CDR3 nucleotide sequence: TGTGCCAGCTCACCTTTGGGGGGGAGTCAGCCCCAGCATTTT.

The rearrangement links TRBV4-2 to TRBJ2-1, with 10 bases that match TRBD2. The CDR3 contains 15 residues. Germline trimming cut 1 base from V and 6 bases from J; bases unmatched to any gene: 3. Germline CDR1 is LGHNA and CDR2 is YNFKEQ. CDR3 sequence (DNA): TGTGCCAGCAGCCAAGCTAGCGGGAGAGGCAATGAGCAGTTCTTC. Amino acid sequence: CASSQASGRGNEQFF.

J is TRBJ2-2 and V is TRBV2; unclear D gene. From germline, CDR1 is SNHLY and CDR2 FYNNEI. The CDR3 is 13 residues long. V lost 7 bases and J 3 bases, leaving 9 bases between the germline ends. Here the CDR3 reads CASTKTDTGELFF. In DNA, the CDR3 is TGTGCCAGCACCAAGACGGACACCGGGGAGCTGTTTTTT.

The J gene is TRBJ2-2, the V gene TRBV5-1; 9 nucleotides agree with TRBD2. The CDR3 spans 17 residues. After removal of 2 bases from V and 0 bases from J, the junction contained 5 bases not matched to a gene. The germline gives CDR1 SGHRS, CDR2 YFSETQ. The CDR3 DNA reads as TGCGCCAGCAGCTTCGGGACTAGCCGCTCGAACACCGGGGAGCTGTTTTTT. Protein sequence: CASSFGTSRSNTGELFF.

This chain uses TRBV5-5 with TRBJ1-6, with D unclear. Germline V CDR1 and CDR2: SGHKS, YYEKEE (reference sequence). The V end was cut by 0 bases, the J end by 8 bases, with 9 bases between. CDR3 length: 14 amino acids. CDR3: CASSLVTSDSPLHF. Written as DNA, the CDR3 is TGTGCCAGCAGCTTGGTTACCTCAGATTCACCCCTCCACTTT. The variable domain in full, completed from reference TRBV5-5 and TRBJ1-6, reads DAGVTQSPTHLIKTRGQQVTLRCSPISGHKSVSWYQQVLGQGPQFIFQYYEKEERGRGNFPDRFSARQFPNYSSELNVNALLLGDSALYLCASSLVTSDSPLHFGNGTRLTVT.

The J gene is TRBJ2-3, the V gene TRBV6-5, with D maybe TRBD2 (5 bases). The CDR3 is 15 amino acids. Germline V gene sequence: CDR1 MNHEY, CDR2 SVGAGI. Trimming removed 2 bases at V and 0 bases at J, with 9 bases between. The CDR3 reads CASSYRADSTDTQYF. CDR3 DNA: TGTGCCAGCAGTTACAGAGCGGACAGCACAGATACGCAGTATTTT.

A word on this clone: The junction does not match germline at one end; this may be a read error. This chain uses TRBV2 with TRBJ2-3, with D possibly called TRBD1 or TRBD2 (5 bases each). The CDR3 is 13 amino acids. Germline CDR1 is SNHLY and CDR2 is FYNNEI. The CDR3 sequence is CASKGLSTGPMHF. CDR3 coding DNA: TGTGCCAGCAAGGGTCTAAGTACGGGACCCATGCATTTT.

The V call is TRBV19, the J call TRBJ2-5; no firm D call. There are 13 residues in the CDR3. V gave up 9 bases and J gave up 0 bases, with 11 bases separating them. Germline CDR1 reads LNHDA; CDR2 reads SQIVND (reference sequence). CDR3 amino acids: CASRLGNQETQYF. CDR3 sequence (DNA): TGTGCCAGCAGGCTGGGGAACCAAGAGACCCAGTACTTC.

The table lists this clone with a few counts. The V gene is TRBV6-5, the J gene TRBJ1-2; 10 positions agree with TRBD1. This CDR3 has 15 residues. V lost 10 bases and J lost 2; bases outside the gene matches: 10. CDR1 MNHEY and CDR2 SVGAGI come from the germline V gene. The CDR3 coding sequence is TGTGCCACCAAAGAACCGGGACAGGGGAACTATGGCTACACCTTC. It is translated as CATKEPGQGNYGYTF.